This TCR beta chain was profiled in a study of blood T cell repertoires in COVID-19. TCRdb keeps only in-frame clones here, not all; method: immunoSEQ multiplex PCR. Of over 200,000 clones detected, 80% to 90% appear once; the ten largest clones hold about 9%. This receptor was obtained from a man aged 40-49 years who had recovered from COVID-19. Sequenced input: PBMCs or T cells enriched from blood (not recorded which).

CDR3 in DNA: TGTGCCCTCTTGCGGGGGAACCCCGGATTTGGAACTCCGGATTACACTGAAGCTTTCTTT. It specifies CALLRGNPGFGTPDYTEAFF. The rearrangement links TRBV30 to TRBJ1-1, with TRBD1 as a possible D gene (5 bases). CDR3 size: 20 residues. Germline assignment: CDR1 GTSNPN and CDR2 SVGIG (reference sequence). The V gene lost 8 bases and the J gene lost 3 bases, with 37 bases spanning the gap.